This TCR beta chain was captured by sequencing in a study of technical replicates of blood from a few donors. The method was immunoSEQ multiplex PCR; TCRdb's version includes in-frame clones alone and lacks a portion of them. The table lists more than 80,000 clones, approximately 94% of them singletons, with roughly 0.2% in the top ten. This clone has only a few counts. Input material: T cells isolated from PBMCs. The sequence was collected from a human donor in good health.

The CDR3 bases are TGTGCTTTCCTTGCCAGGAACACTGAAGCTTTCTTT. Translated, it gives CAFLARNTEAFF. The chain carries TRBV30 and TRBJ1-1; D remains unclear. The CDR3 extends over 12 amino acids. Germline V gene sequence: CDR1 GTSNPN, CDR2 SVGIG (reference sequence). The whole variable domain, filled in from reference TRBV30 and TRBJ1-1, reads SQTIHQWPATLVQPVGSPLSLECTVEGTSNPNLYWYRQAAGRGLQLLFYSVGIGQISSEVPQNLSASRPQDRQFILSSKKLLLSDSGFYLCAFLARNTEAFFGQGTRLTVV.